This T cell receptor (beta chain) is from a study of molecular identifiers for immune sequencing clone quantification. It was with previously described methods and listed TCR primers that bulk TCR libraries were made. Using its own MiXCR run on the PCR reads, TCRdb lists one record per CDR3 protein. This sample has 250,000 to 400,000 distinct CDR3 sequences, with about a fifth found just once. Study conclusions and caveats: Among effectors, clones above 20 RNA copies held over 97% of molecules; among naive cells, under 1%.

With 10%, 30% or 50% of RNA, roughly 17,000 to 1,000,000 naive CD8 T cells were sequenced. Naive CD8 T cell sorting was performed on the CD8+CD4-CCR7+CD45RA+ phenotype. As for this clonotype: As yet, its antigen is unknown.

The CDR3 sequence is 12 residues long. Deletions cut 7 bases from V and 4 bases from J, with 10 bases between. The germline CDR1 and CDR2 sequences are SEHNR and FQNEAQ (reference sequence). The sequence derives from a human donor in good health. Some libraries in this study had Jurkat cell RNA spiked in. The J gene is TRBJ1-1, the V gene TRBV7-9; D is uncertain. The sequencing input was naive CD8+ T cells from blood, with Jurkat cell RNA spiked in. Stated subset: FACS-sorted CD8+CD4-CCR7+CD45RA+ naive T cells. CDR3 in DNA: TGTGCCAGCACCATACTGAGCACTGAAGCTTTCTTT. This codes for CASTILSTEAFF. The complete variable domain, with remaining parts taken from reference TRBV7-9 and TRBJ1-1, reads DTGVSQNPRHKITKRGQNVTFRCDPISEHNRLYWYRQTLGQGPEFLTYFQNEAQLEKSRLLSDRFSAERPKGSFSTLEIQRTEQGDSAMYLCASTILSTEAFFGQGTRLTVV.